These 26 T cell receptor beta chains share one sample of origin, sequenced in a study of cytomegalovirus exposure and HLA in healthy donors. Primers for the PCR totalled 60 Vbeta and 13 Jbeta. This table comes from immunoSEQ multiplex PCR, and its TCRdb copy is limited to in-frame clones, with some not included. The data contain some 100,000 clones, 76% of them singletons. The specimen sequenced was PBMCs. Receptors were obtained from a woman aged 45-59 years in good health and CMV-seropositive.

The CDR3, as DNA: TGTGCCAGCTCACCACAACGGACTGGGGGAGGGGAGACCCAGTACTTC. It yields the protein CASSPQRTGGGETQYF. J is TRBJ2-5 and V is TRBV18; TRBD2 aligns across 7 bases. Unmatched junction bases numbered 10, after V lost 1 base and J lost 5 bases. Germline CDR1 is KGHSH and CDR2 is LQKENI. This CDR3 spans 16 amino acids.

In this sample, this clone turned up once. The chain combines TRBV14 with TRBJ1-6; a weak D match, TRBD1 (5 bases). V gave up 1 base and J gave up 10 bases, with 8 bases separating them. In germline, CDR1 is SGHDN, CDR2 FVKESK. The CDR3 contains 13 residues. The CDR3 is CASSQVRGSPLHF. Here the CDR3 DNA reads TGTGCCAGCAGCCAAGTTAGGGGCTCACCCCTCCACTTT. Supplemented by reference TRBV14 and TRBJ1-6, the full variable domain reads EAGVTQFPSHSVIEKGQTVTLRCDPISGHDNLYWYRRVMGKEIKFLLHFVKESKQDESGMPNNRFLAERTGGTYSTLKVQPAELEDSGVYFCASSQVRGSPLHFGNGTRLTVT.

This chain uses TRBV11-1 with TRBJ1-2, with D tentatively TRBD1 (5 bases). Germline loops: CDR1 SGHAT, CDR2 FQDESV (reference sequence). Trimming shortened V by 3 bases and J by 7 bases, and 18 bases separated the two germline ends. The CDR3 has 15 amino acids. The CDR3, as DNA: TGTGCCAGCAGCTTGGGACGGGGGACCTTTTTTGGCTACACCTTC. Amino acids: CASSLGRGTFFGYTF.

The rearrangement joins TRBV27 to TRBJ1-2; 9 bases are shared with TRBD1. Germline values: CDR1 MNHEY, CDR2 SMNVEV (reference sequence). The CDR3 extends over 16 amino acids. V was clipped by 2 bases and J by 8 bases; unmatched bases: 12. The CDR3 region is CASSLVGTGPARGYTF. CDR3 bases: TGTGCCAGCAGTTTAGTAGGGACAGGGCCGGCTAGAGGCTACACCTTC.

The chain employs TRBV28 and TRBJ2-1; 11 nucleotides align to TRBD2. The CDR3 covers 16 residues. With V trimmed by 4 bases and J by 4 bases, 6 bases remained unmatched. Looked up from germline, CDR1 is MDHEN and CDR2 is SYDVKM. The CDR3 nucleotides read TGTGCCAGCAGTTCGCCGGGACTAGCGGTTTACAATGAGCAGTTCTTC. Residues: CASSSPGLAVYNEQFF.

The rearrangement joins TRBV13 to TRBJ2-5, with TRBD1 identical over 7 bases. V lost 4 bases, J lost 5 bases, and 7 bases stayed unmatched. The CDR3 has 14 residues. CDR1 PRHDT and CDR2 FYEKMQ come from the germline V gene (reference sequence). In DNA, the CDR3 is TGTGCCAGCAGCTCGACAGGGTATCGGGAGACCCAGTACTTC. This sequence encodes CASSSTGYRETQYF.

This clone was detected only once. This chain joins TRBV5-5 and TRBJ1-5; the D is unclear. CDR3 length equals 15 residues. Deletions cut 6 bases from V and 2 bases from J, with 15 bases between. Germline loops: CDR1 SGHKS, CDR2 YYEKEE (reference sequence). CDR3 DNA: TGTGCCAGCACCATTAGGGAGGACGGCAATCAGCCCCAGCATTTT. Its translation: CASTIREDGNQPQHF.

The J gene is TRBJ2-5, the V gene TRBV6-5; 7 nucleotides agree with TRBD1. The J call is uncertain, as TRBJ2-7 better fits the DNA end. Germline values: CDR1 MNHEY, CDR2 SVGAGI. The CDR3 contains 15 residues. In nucleotides, the CDR3 is TGTGCCAGCAGTTCTTTCCGGGACAGATTCTACGAGCAGTACTTC. Amino acids: CASSSFRDRFYEQYF.

This chain connects TRBV27 to TRBJ2-1, with 10 bases lining up with TRBD1. Germline V CDR1 and CDR2: MNHEY, SMNVEV (reference sequence). V was clipped by 5 bases and J by 0 bases; unmatched bases: 7. The CDR3 has 17 amino acids. The CDR3 here is CASSPTGGEVSYNEQFF. The CDR3 DNA reads TGTGCCAGCAGTCCGACAGGGGGCGAAGTCTCCTACAATGAGCAGTTCTTC.

The genes are TRBV5-5 and TRBJ2-5, with D possibly TRBD2 on 6 matching bases. Germline CDR1 and CDR2: SGHKS and YYEKEE (reference sequence). V was trimmed by 5 bases and J by 4 bases, leaving 12 bases between them. The CDR3 contains 13 residues. CDR3 protein: CASRVGGLETQYF. The CDR3 coding sequence is TGTGCCAGCAGGGTGGGGGGATTAGAGACCCAGTACTTC.

This sequence joins TRBV2 and TRBJ1-2, with unresolved D. The V gene lost 4 bases and the J gene lost 4 bases, with 7 bases spanning the gap. This CDR3 comprises 12 residues. Germline V gives CDR1 SNHLY, CDR2 FYNNEI. CDR3 nucleotide sequence: TGTGCCAGCAGTGGAGACTTCTATGGCTACACCTTC. It codes for CASSGDFYGYTF.

V gene TRBV11-2 combines with J gene TRBJ2-7; 13 bases map to TRBD2. The CDR3 contains 16 residues. The J segment lost 2 bases and the V segment lost 5 bases, leaving 6 bases of the junction unmatched. The germline V gene has CDR1 SGHAT and CDR2 FQNNGV. Here the CDR3 reads CASSTPGTSGTYEQYF. The CDR3 nucleotides read TGTGCCAGCAGCACCCCCGGGACTAGCGGGACCTACGAGCAGTACTTC.

CDR3 amino acids: CASRSGGRIDEKLFF. The DNA for the CDR3 is TGTGCCAGCAGATCAGGAGGGCGAATAGACGAAAAACTGTTTTTT. This chain uses TRBV28 with TRBJ1-4; unclear D gene. Trimming left V 6 bases short and J 8 bases short, with 19 bases between. There are 15 residues in the CDR3. Per germline, CDR1 MDHEN and CDR2 SYDVKM.

This clone was detected only a few times. The chain joins TRBV5-1 to TRBJ2-1; 12 bases line up with TRBD1. The CDR3 length is 16 residues. CDR1 SGHRS and CDR2 YFSETQ come from the germline V gene. V was pared by 2 bases and J by 6 bases, with 6 bases of the junction left unmatched. The CDR3 sequence: CASSFSGTGGPNEQFF. The CDR3 coding sequence is TGCGCCAGCAGCTTCTCAGGGACAGGGGGCCCCAATGAGCAGTTCTTC.

Here the CDR3 reads CAWSTGQGVGEAFF. DNA for the CDR3: TGTGCCTGGAGTACGGGACAGGGGGTTGGTGAAGCTTTCTTT. This chain connects TRBV30 to TRBJ1-1, with 11 bases matching TRBD1. Germline CDR1 GTSNPN, CDR2 SVGIG (reference sequence). The CDR3 has 14 residues. The ends lost 2 bases at V and 7 bases at J; junction bases unmatched: 6.

The rearrangement uses TRBV7-6 and TRBJ2-3; perhaps TRBD1 as D (6 bases). Between the trimmed V and J ends, which lost 0 bases and 7 bases, there was a span of 17 bases. Per the germline V gene, CDR1 is SGHVS and CDR2 is FNYEAQ. The CDR3 contains 16 residues. Here the CDR3 DNA reads TGTGCCAGCAGCTTAGCGTGGGCAGGGGAAGGAAATACGCAGTATTTT. Encoded protein: CASSLAWAGEGNTQYF.

The rearrangement links TRBV6-5 to TRBJ2-7, with D perhaps TRBD1 (6 bases). CDR1 and CDR2 from the germline V gene are MNHEY and SVGAGI. The CDR3 sequence is 14 residues long. Trimming pared 6 bases from V and 1 base from J, leaving 13 bases between. This chain's CDR3 is CASRATGSSYEQYF. The CDR3 DNA reads as TGTGCCAGCAGAGCGACAGGTTCATCCTACGAGCAGTACTTC.

This rearrangement joins TRBV7-3 to TRBJ2-1; TRBD1 matches at 8 bases. Germline V gene data show CDR1 as SGHTA and CDR2 as FQGTGA. V was pared by 4 bases and J by 10 bases, with 3 bases of the junction left unmatched. The CDR3 contains 12 residues. The CDR3 here is CASSSTGEEQFF. DNA for the CDR3: TGTGCCAGCAGCTCGACAGGGGAAGAGCAGTTCTTC.

CDR3 bases: TGTGCCAGCACCCTGGGAGGCTTTCCAGACACCATATATTTT. Its translation is CASTLGGFPDTIYF. The chain combines TRBV9 with TRBJ1-3; D not resolved. The V and J ends lost 6 bases and 8 bases respectively, with 18 bases between them. Germline values: CDR1 SGDLS, CDR2 YYNGEE. The CDR3 loop spans 14 amino acids.

The chain has TRBV2 and TRBJ1-6; D gene uncertain. V was trimmed by 7 bases and J by 9 bases, leaving 13 bases between them. Germline CDR1 and CDR2: SNHLY and FYNNEI. The CDR3 is made up of 13 amino acids. In DNA form, the CDR3 reads TGTGCCAGCAAAGACGGAGTGGGTTCACCCCTCCACTTT. This sequence encodes CASKDGVGSPLHF. The variable domain in full, with the rest retrieved from reference TRBV2 and TRBJ1-6, is EPEVTQTPSHQVTQMGQEVILRCVPISNHLYFYWYRQILGQKVEFLVSFYNNEISEKSEIFDDQFSVERPDGSNFTLKIRSTKLEDSAMYFCASKDGVGSPLHFGNGTRLTVT.

This chain uses TRBV25-1 with TRBJ2-2, with 7 bases that match TRBD2. The germline V gene has CDR1 MGHDK and CDR2 SYGVNS. The CDR3 has 14 amino acids. V was clipped by 7 bases and J by 6 bases; unmatched bases: 8. This CDR3 is CASTLGGPAGELFF. The CDR3 bases are TGTGCCAGCACCCTGGGAGGGCCCGCCGGGGAGCTGTTTTTT. The variable domain in full, with the rest retrieved from reference TRBV25-1 and TRBJ2-2, is EADIYQTPRYLVIGTGKKITLECSQTMGHDKMYWYQQDPGMELHLIHYSYGVNSTEKGDLSSESTVSRIRTEHFPLTLESARPSHTSQYLCASTLGGPAGELFFGEGSRLTVL.

V is TRBV7-3 and J is TRBJ1-1, with 9 bases fitting TRBD1. Unmatched junction bases numbered 9, after V lost 5 bases and J lost 8 bases. From germline, CDR1 is SGHTA and CDR2 FQGTGA. The CDR3 has 14 amino acids. The CDR3, as DNA: TGTGCCAGCAGCCCGGGACAGGGCCTAGGGGAAGCTTTCTTT. It specifies CASSPGQGLGEAFF.

A single count supports this clone. This rearrangement joins TRBV27 to TRBJ2-1; the match to TRBD2 covers 10 bases. The CDR3 totals 16 residues. Germline lookup yields CDR1 MNHEY and CDR2 SMNVEV (reference sequence). V was clipped by 6 bases and J by 3 bases; unmatched bases: 8. This CDR3 reads CASSRVRTSGYNEQFF. The CDR3, as DNA: TGTGCCAGCAGCCGCGTCCGGACTAGCGGCTACAATGAGCAGTTCTTC.

This clone was observed once. CDR3 region: CAWSVEGYLYNEQFF. For the CDR3, the DNA is TGTGCCTGGAGTGTAGAGGGATACCTCTACAATGAGCAGTTCTTC. The genes are TRBV30 and TRBJ2-1; possibly TRBD2 for D (5 bases). The germline gives CDR1 GTSNPN, CDR2 SVGIG (reference sequence). The CDR3 is 15 amino acids. V was clipped by 0 bases and J by 3 bases, with 12 bases between them.

This clone was detected once. Germline and junction disagree at one end, which may indicate a read error. Other DNA sequences within the sample encode an identical CDR3. The chain recombines TRBV25-1 with TRBJ1-1, with a possible D match to TRBD1 (6 bases). There are 14 residues in the CDR3. CDR1 MGHDK and CDR2 SYGVNS come from the germline V gene. CDR3 residues: CASRGTGFGTEAFF. The DNA of the CDR3 is TGTGCCAGCAGGGGAACAGGGTTCGGCACTGAAGCGTTCTTT.

The CDR3 DNA sequence: TGTGCCAGCAGCTTAGTAGGGACTACCCCCTACGAGCAGTACTTC. Translated: CASSLVGTTPYEQYF. The J gene is TRBJ2-7, the V gene TRBV7-9, with 7 nucleotides matching TRBD2. The CDR3 has 15 amino acids. CDR1 and CDR2 (germline): SEHNR, FQNEAQ (reference sequence). V gave up 1 base and J gave up 2 bases; unmatched junction bases: 5.